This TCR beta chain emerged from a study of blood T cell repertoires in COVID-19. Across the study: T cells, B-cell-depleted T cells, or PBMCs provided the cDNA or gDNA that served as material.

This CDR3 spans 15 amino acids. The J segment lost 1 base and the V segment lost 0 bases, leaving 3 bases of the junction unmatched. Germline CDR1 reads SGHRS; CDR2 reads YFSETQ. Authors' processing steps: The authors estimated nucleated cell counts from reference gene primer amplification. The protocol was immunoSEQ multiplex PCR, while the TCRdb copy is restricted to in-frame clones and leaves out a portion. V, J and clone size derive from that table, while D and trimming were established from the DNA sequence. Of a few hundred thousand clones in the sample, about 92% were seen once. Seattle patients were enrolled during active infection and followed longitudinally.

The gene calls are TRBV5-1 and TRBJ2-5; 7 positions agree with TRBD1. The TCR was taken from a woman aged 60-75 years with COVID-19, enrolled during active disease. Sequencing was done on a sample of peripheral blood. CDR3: CASSLEGQSQETQYF. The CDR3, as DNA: TGCGCCAGCAGCTTGGAGGGACAGAGCCAAGAGACCCAGTACTTC.